The sequence of this TCR beta chain was determined in a study of blood T cell repertoires in COVID-19. Across the study: Sites in the United States, Italy and Spain provided acute and convalescent COVID-19 samples. The cDNA or gDNA used as material had been derived from T cells, B-cell-depleted T cells, or PBMCs.

In the authors' methods: Estimates of nucleated cell counts were drawn from the amplification of reference gene primers. Measured with immunoSEQ multiplex PCR; TCRdb has only the in-frame clones, and not every one. V, J and clone size derive from that table, while D and trimming were established from the DNA sequence. The table has approximately 250,000 clones, 80% to 90% seen once. Germline CDR1 is SGHRS and CDR2 is YFSETQ. The CDR3 is 14 amino acids. Unmatched junction bases numbered 3, after V lost 1 base and J lost 4 bases. In its sample, this clone was seen once. The TCR was taken from a young man who had recovered from COVID-19. This chain connects TRBV5-1 to TRBJ2-3; 7 bases fit TRBD2. The sample taken for sequencing was peripheral blood. CDR3 protein: CASSLLGGADTQYF. CDR3 DNA: TGCGCCAGCAGCTTGCTGGGAGGGGCAGATACGCAGTATTTT.